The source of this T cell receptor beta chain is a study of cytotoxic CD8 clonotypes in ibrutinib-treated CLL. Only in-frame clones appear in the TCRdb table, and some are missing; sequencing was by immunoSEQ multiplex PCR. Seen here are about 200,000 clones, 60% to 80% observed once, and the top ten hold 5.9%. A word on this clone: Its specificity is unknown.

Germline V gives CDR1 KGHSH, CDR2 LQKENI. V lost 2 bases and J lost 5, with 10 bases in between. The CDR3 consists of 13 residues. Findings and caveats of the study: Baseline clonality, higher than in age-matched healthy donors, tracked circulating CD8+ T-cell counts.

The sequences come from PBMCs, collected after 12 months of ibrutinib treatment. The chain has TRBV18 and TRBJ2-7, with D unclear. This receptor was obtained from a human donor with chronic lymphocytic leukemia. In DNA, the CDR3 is TGTGCCAGCTCACCAATCTGGGGTGACGAGCAGTACTTC. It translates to CASSPIWGDEQYF.